This T cell receptor (beta chain) originates from a study of blood T cell repertoires in COVID-19. The repertoire was sequenced with immunoSEQ multiplex PCR; TCRdb's copy has only in-frame clones and lacks some. The sample includes about 140,000 clones, about 82% seen only once; the top ten take more than 3.5%. This CDR3 is 13 amino acids long. Trimming removed 4 bases from V and 8 bases from J, with 15 bases in between. CDR1 SGHNT and CDR2 YYREEE come from the germline V gene (reference sequence). Sequenced material: peripheral blood. The clonotype was recovered from a woman of 80 years or more with active or convalescent COVID-19. The chain recombines TRBV5-4 with TRBJ1-2; maybe TRBD1 (5 bases). The CDR3 reads CASSASGGTGYTF. DNA of the CDR3: TGTGCCAGCAGCGCCAGCGGAGGGACGGGCTACACCTTC.